This T cell receptor (beta chain) was obtained from a study of blood T cell repertoires in COVID-19. About the study: Donors in the United States, Italy and Spain gave samples during acute or convalescent COVID-19. T cells, B-cell-depleted T cells, or PBMCs provided the cDNA or gDNA that served as material.

The junction had 5 bases not matched to a gene; V was cut back by 4 bases and J by 2 bases. Germline CDR1 is LGHNA and CDR2 is YSLEER. This CDR3 is built from 15 residues. In the source study's methods: Amplified reference gene primers provided the basis for estimating nucleated cell counts. This table comes from immunoSEQ multiplex PCR, and its TCRdb copy is limited to in-frame clones, with some not included. V, J and clone size were drawn from that table, and D and trimming were deduced from the DNA. The table shows over 100,000 clones, with about four fifths occurring only once. This clone was recorded at least ten times.

Input material: peripheral blood. The source of this sequence is a man aged 55 to 70 with active or convalescent COVID-19. The chain recombines TRBV4-3 with TRBJ2-7; 10 nucleotides line up with TRBD1. As DNA, the CDR3 is TGCGCCAGCAGCCGAGCGACAGGGGGCCCCTACGAGCAGTACTTC. Amino acid sequence: CASSRATGGPYEQYF.